This T cell receptor (beta chain) was recovered during a study of identical twins. This clonotype was seen a few times. The CDR3 consists of 14 residues. V lost 6 bases and J 10 bases, leaving 22 bases between the germline ends. The germline V gene encodes CDR1 SEHNR and CDR2 FQNEAQ (reference sequence). TCRdb re-analysed the 5' RACE reads in MiXCR, keeping a single row per CDR3 protein. The sample includes around 1.7 million distinct CDR3 sequences, about 31% of them seen just once. The chain is built from TRBV7-9 and TRBJ2-7; D perhaps matches TRBD1 (6 bases). This TCR was recovered from a newborn girl in good health. Sequenced: cord blood. CDR3 loop: CASRINREGIEQYF. CDR3 sequence (DNA): TGTGCCAGCAGGATAAACAGGGAAGGAATAGAACAGTACTTC.